Included here is one TCR beta chain sequence, with context. This sample stems from a study of identical twins. The CDR3 contains 14 residues. J lost 7 bases, V lost 5 bases, and 9 bases had no gene match. The germline CDR1 and CDR2 sequences are MNHNS and SASEGT. A universal primer site was added by template switching, and unique molecular identifiers were carried by the cDNA. TCRdb passed the 5' RACE reads through MiXCR, listing each CDR3 protein once. Of around 570,000 distinct CDR3 sequences listed, just under 10% are singletons. These same records also appear under a second study, on yellow fever vaccine responses in identical twins. As reported in that work: A vaccine T cell response that seemed partly convergent and partly personalized was reported in twins.

Sample: PBMCs. This sequence was found in a woman aged 18-35 years in good health. The J gene is TRBJ2-7, the V gene TRBV6-1, with TRBD2 identical over 9 bases. CDR3 in DNA: TGTGCCAGCAGTCAGACCCCAGCGGGAGGAGAGCAGTACTTC. It yields the protein CASSQTPAGGEQYF.